Many counts were recorded for the clone carrying this T cell receptor beta chain. The antigen is not known. These data belong to a study of T cells in Graves' hyperthyroidism and ophthalmopathy. The CDR3 length is 15 residues. Per the germline V gene, CDR1 is SGHTA and CDR2 is FQGTGA. The ends were cut back, 3 bases at V and 3 bases at J, with 13 bases in the middle. Amplification of TCR beta CDR3 regions was performed using RNA transcripts as template. Carried out on the TCR CDR3, a first-round RT-PCR used the HTBI primer set. TCRdb re-called the multiplex PCR reads through MiXCR, storing one row per CDR3 protein. Here the sample spans a few hundred thousand distinct CDR3 sequences, around 18% being singletons. In making diagnoses, clinical symptoms, serum thyroxine and TRAb, thyroid ultrasound and orbital computed tomography were all used. Cells are PBMCs isolated from more than 8.5 ml of fresh blood.

General observations from the study: The model anticipated ophthalmopathy a median about six months pre-onset.

J is TRBJ2-3 and V is TRBV7-3, with a tentative D call TRBD2 (6 bases). The sequenced sample consisted of blood. This sequence originates from a man aged 18 to 35 with Graves' ophthalmopathy. The CDR3 sequence is CASSFAGFKTDTQYF. The DNA of the CDR3 is TGTGCCAGCAGCTTCGCGGGGTTCAAGACAGATACGCAGTATTTT.